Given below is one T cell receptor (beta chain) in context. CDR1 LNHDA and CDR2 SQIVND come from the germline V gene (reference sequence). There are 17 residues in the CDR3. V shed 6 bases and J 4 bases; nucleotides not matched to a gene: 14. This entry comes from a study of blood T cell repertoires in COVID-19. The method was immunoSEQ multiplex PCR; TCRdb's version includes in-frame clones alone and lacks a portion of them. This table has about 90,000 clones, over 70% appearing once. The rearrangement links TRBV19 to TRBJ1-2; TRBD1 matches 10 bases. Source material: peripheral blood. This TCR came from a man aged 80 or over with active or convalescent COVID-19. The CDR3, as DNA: TGTGCCAGTAGGGACAGGGGGACGTTTCTGGAGATCTATGGCTACACCTTC. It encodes CASRDRGTFLEIYGYTF.